One sample yielded the 27 T cell receptor beta chains listed below, sequenced in a study of blood T cell repertoires in COVID-19. The method was immunoSEQ multiplex PCR; TCRdb's version includes in-frame clones alone and lacks a portion of them. The data contain about 260,000 clones, approximately 89% of them singletons. The specimen sequenced was PBMCs or T cells enriched from blood (not recorded which). The source is a woman in her 40s who had been exposed to COVID-19.

This chain uses TRBV4-1 with TRBJ2-5, with D tentatively TRBD1 (6 bases). Germline CDR1 reads MGHRA; CDR2 reads YSYEKL. This CDR3 region has 13 residues. The ends were cut back, 3 bases at V and 9 bases at J, with 14 bases in the middle. DNA for the CDR3: TGCGCCAGCAGCCATGACCCTAAGGGGGCCCAGTACTTC. Translation: CASSHDPKGAQYF.

Here the CDR3 reads CASSPGGLQYGYTF. CDR3 in DNA: TGTGCCAGCTCACCCGGCGGGCTACAATATGGCTACACCTTC. The chain has TRBV18 and TRBJ1-2; no reliable D call. The CDR3 has 14 residues. CDR1 KGHSH and CDR2 LQKENI come from the germline V gene. V lost 3 bases and J 5 bases, leaving 13 bases between the germline ends. Full variable domain (rest looked up from reference TRBV18 and TRBJ1-2): NAGVMQNPRHLVRRRGQEARLRCSPMKGHSHVYWYRQLPEEGLKFMVYLQKENIIDESGMPKERFSAEFPKEGPSILRIQQVVRGDSAAYFCASSPGGLQYGYTFGSGTRLTVV.

Only one count was recorded for this clone. V usage is TRBV10-3 and J usage is TRBJ2-1; the match to TRBD1 covers 7 bases. Germline CDR1 is ENHRY and CDR2 is SYGVKD. The CDR3 length is 14 residues. V lost 11 bases and J lost 0; bases outside the gene matches: 7. For the CDR3, the DNA is TGTGCCGCCGGGGACAGCGGCTCCTACAATGAGCAGTTCTTC. Translated, it gives CAAGDSGSYNEQFF.

The rearrangement links TRBV2 to TRBJ2-7; 16 bases line up with TRBD2. This CDR3 contains 17 residues. CDR1 is SNHLY and CDR2 is FYNNEI in the germline V gene. Trimming cost V 6 bases and J 0 bases; bases outside gene matches: 5. CDR3 sequence reads: CASRGLAGGPSSYEQYV. The CDR3 DNA reads TGTGCCAGCAGGGGACTAGCGGGAGGGCCCAGCTCCTACGAGCAGTACGTC.

This clone has only one observation. This chain connects TRBV19 to TRBJ2-2, with 8 bases aligning to TRBD1. The CDR3 runs 18 residues. Germline values: CDR1 LNHDA, CDR2 SQIVND (reference sequence). J lost 6 bases, V lost 3 bases, and 15 bases had no gene match. The CDR3 loop is CASSIWRQGKVSPGELFF. DNA of the CDR3: TGTGCCAGTAGTATCTGGAGACAGGGGAAAGTAAGCCCCGGGGAGCTGTTTTTT.

The chain couples TRBV3-1 (or the pseudogene TRBV3-2) to TRBJ1-2, with 7 bases matching TRBD1. V was pared by 4 bases and J by 2 bases, with 10 bases of the junction left unmatched. Germline V gene data show CDR1 as LGHDT and CDR2 as YNNKEL (reference sequence). CDR3 length: 16 residues. Written as DNA, the CDR3 is TGTGCCAGCAGCCTAGGGACAGCCTCTAGAAACTATGGCTACACCTTC. It encodes CASSLGTASRNYGYTF.

The chain joins TRBV9 to TRBJ2-5; the D gene is possibly TRBD1 (6 bases). V lost 6 bases and J 3 bases, leaving 18 bases between the germline ends. The CDR3 covers 15 residues. Germline V gene data show CDR1 as SGDLS and CDR2 as YYNGEE. DNA of the CDR3: TGTGCCAGCACCCTCTTAGGTACAGGGAAAGAGACCCAGTACTTC. Translation: CASTLLGTGKETQYF.

The rearrangement joins TRBV4-3 to TRBJ2-1; TRBD2 matches 8 bases. There are 16 residues in the CDR3. The germline V gene has CDR1 LGHNA and CDR2 YSLEER. V gave up 2 bases and J gave up 3 bases; unmatched junction bases: 6. The CDR3 loop reads CASSQQRGGLYNEQFF. CDR3 nucleotide sequence: TGCGCCAGCAGCCAACAACGGGGGGGCCTCTACAATGAGCAGTTCTTC.

This clone was counted a few times. The chain couples TRBV18 to TRBJ2-5; 7 positions match TRBD1. CDR1 and CDR2 from the germline V gene are KGHSH and LQKENI. After removal of 3 bases from V and 7 bases from J, the junction contained 8 bases not matched to a gene. This CDR3 has 14 residues. The CDR3 region is CASSPPGQSATQYF. DNA for the CDR3: TGTGCCAGCTCACCGCCGGGACAGTCAGCGACCCAGTACTTC.

Remarks on this clone: Other nucleotide sequences from this sample produce the same CDR3. This chain joins TRBV28 and TRBJ2-7; a weak D match, TRBD1 (8 bases). CDR3 length equals 12 residues. Per germline, CDR1 MDHEN and CDR2 SYDVKM. Trimming left V 10 bases short and J 7 bases short, with 17 bases between. The CDR3 spells CATLGQGGEQYV. CDR3 DNA sequence: TGTGCCACCCTCGGACAGGGAGGGGAGCAGTACGTC.

The gene calls are TRBV7-2 and TRBJ1-2; D is perhaps TRBD1 (5 bases). CDR1 SGHTA and CDR2 FQGNSA come from the germline V gene. The CDR3 runs 14 residues. V lost 5 bases, J lost 4 bases, and 14 bases lay in between. CDR3 loop: CASSHPGFTYGYTF. The CDR3 coding sequence is TGTGCCAGCAGCCACCCAGGGTTTACCTATGGCTACACCTTC.

This sequence joins TRBV2 and TRBJ2-7; TRBD1 is a possible D gene (5 bases). Germline CDR1 and CDR2: SNHLY and FYNNEI. V lost 7 bases, J lost 2 bases, and 15 bases lay in between. The CDR3 spans 14 residues. The CDR3 DNA reads as TGTGCCAGCAAACCCAGGGTGATGGCCTACGAGCAGTACTTC. Translated, it gives CASKPRVMAYEQYF.

The V gene is TRBV5-1, the J gene TRBJ2-3; 9 bases match TRBD1. The trim removed 4 bases at V and 4 bases at J, leaving 4 bases unmatched. The CDR3 sequence is 14 residues long. Looked up from germline, CDR1 is SGHRS and CDR2 is YFSETQ. The chain's CDR3 is CASSPQGAADTQYF. In DNA form, the CDR3 reads TGCGCCAGCAGCCCACAGGGGGCCGCAGATACGCAGTATTTT.

The genes are TRBV9 and TRBJ2-3, with D perhaps matching TRBD2 (7 bases). This CDR3 is built from 16 residues. Germline V gene sequence: CDR1 SGDLS, CDR2 YYNGEE. Trimming removed 3 bases from V and 3 bases from J, with 17 bases in between. CDR3 sequence (DNA): TGTGCCAGCAGCGGGGTGGAGGGGGGGAGGACAGATACGCAGTATTTT. Its translation is CASSGVEGGRTDTQYF.

V gene TRBV7-2 combines with J gene TRBJ2-5; D is undetermined. CDR3 length: 13 residues. Trimming pared 4 bases from V and 8 bases from J, leaving 14 bases between. Germline V gene data show CDR1 as SGHTA and CDR2 as FQGNSA. The CDR3 here is CASSSSQIQTQYF. For the CDR3, the DNA is TGTGCCAGCAGCTCCAGTCAGATACAAACCCAGTACTTC.

This clone was seen a single time. The chain recombines TRBV28 with TRBJ2-7; tentative D call: TRBD1 (5 bases). Trimming left V 0 bases short and J 1 base short, with 16 bases between. This CDR3 comprises 17 residues. Looked up from germline, CDR1 is MDHEN and CDR2 is SYDVKM. DNA for the CDR3: TGTGCCAGCAGTTTATGGGGTGGGGCAGAAAGGTCCTACGAGCAGTACTTC. It encodes CASSLWGGAERSYEQYF.

The V gene is TRBV7-2, the J gene TRBJ2-5; D is uncertain. V gave up 7 bases and J gave up 5 bases, with 17 bases separating them. CDR3 length: 14 amino acids. From germline, CDR1 is SGHTA and CDR2 FQGNSA. CDR3 amino acids: CASTSKGGWETQYF. CDR3 in DNA: TGTGCCAGCACAAGCAAAGGCGGTTGGGAGACCCAGTACTTC.

V usage is TRBV5-5 and J usage is TRBJ1-2, with 9 nucleotides matching TRBD1. With 4 bases clipped from V and 4 bases from J, the junction kept 8 bases outside the gene matches. The CDR3 runs 15 residues. Germline V gene data show CDR1 as SGHKS and CDR2 as YYEKEE (reference sequence). DNA for the CDR3: TGTGCCAGCAGCGCCGGGACAGGGAACCTCTATGGCTACACCTTC. As protein: CASSAGTGNLYGYTF.

This chain connects TRBV28 to TRBJ1-6; D might be TRBD1 (6 bases). The CDR3 consists of 17 residues. V shed 6 bases and J shed 6 bases, with 21 bases lying between them. The germline gives CDR1 MDHEN, CDR2 SYDVKM. CDR3 coding DNA: TGTGCCAGCAGGCCATCACAGGGACGAGGGTCTAATTCACCCCTCCACTTT. Translating it yields CASRPSQGRGSNSPLHF.

V and J are TRBV19 and TRBJ1-5, with D possibly TRBD1 on 5 matching bases. CDR1 and CDR2 (germline): LNHDA, SQIVND (reference sequence). Trimming pared 5 bases from V and 9 bases from J, leaving 17 bases between. The CDR3 spans 14 residues. Here the CDR3 reads CASSPEGSIGPQHF. Here the CDR3 DNA reads TGTGCCAGTAGTCCGGAGGGGAGCATAGGGCCCCAGCATTTT. Variable domain in full (rest from reference TRBV19 and TRBJ1-5): DGGITQSPKYLFRKEGQNVTLSCEQNLNHDAMYWYRQDPGQGLRLIYYSQIVNDFQKGDIAEGYSVSREKKESFPLTVTSAQKNPTAFYLCASSPEGSIGPQHFGDGTRLSIL.

The rearrangement joins TRBV7-9 to TRBJ2-5, with D possibly matching TRBD2 (7 bases). V was cut by 4 bases and J by 4 bases, with 22 bases left in between. Germline loops: CDR1 SEHNR, CDR2 FQNEAQ (reference sequence). The CDR3 contains 17 residues. CDR3 sequence (DNA): TGTGCCAGCAGCTCCCTGGATGGCGGGGGCTGGGGAGAGACCCAGTACTTC. Translated, it gives CASSSLDGGGWGETQYF.

This rearrangement joins TRBV6-5 to TRBJ1-2; D is unresolved. The CDR3 has 16 amino acids. V dropped 0 bases and J dropped 4 bases, with 15 bases sitting between them. The germline V gene has CDR1 MNHEY and CDR2 SVGAGI. DNA of the CDR3: TGTGCCAGCAGTTACTCGAAAGTGGCCCAAAGCTATGGCTACACCTTC. Amino acids: CASSYSKVAQSYGYTF.

The chain couples TRBV9 to TRBJ1-4, with D unresolved. Trimming removed 0 bases from V and 8 bases from J, with 20 bases in between. The CDR3 loop spans 17 amino acids. Germline loops: CDR1 SGDLS, CDR2 YYNGEE. The CDR3 sequence: CASSVDVGLPSGEKLFF. The CDR3 region has the DNA TGTGCCAGCAGCGTAGACGTTGGCCTACCCTCAGGCGAAAAACTGTTTTTT.

This clone was seen more than once but under ten times. In DNA form, the CDR3 reads TGTGCCAGCAGACCAGACAGTTTCAATTCACCCCTCCACTTT. It encodes CASRPDSFNSPLHF. The chain has TRBV6-5 and TRBJ1-6; a weak D match, TRBD1 (5 bases). Trimming left V 6 bases short and J 7 bases short, with 13 bases between. Per the germline V gene, CDR1 is MNHEY and CDR2 is SVGAGI. This CDR3 region has 14 residues.

The V and J genes are TRBV10-1 and TRBJ2-7, with D possibly matching TRBD1 (5 bases). The germline V and J ends were trimmed by 8 bases and 5 bases, with 19 bases remaining between them. CDR1 is WNHNN and CDR2 is SYGVQD in the germline V gene (reference sequence). This CDR3 comprises 14 residues. CDR3 sequence (DNA): TGCGCCAGCCCCCCGTGGCAGGGCCCCCACGAGCAGTACTTC. Encoded protein: CASPPWQGPHEQYF.

A few counts support this clone. The chain links TRBV4-2 to TRBJ1-2, with 12 bases lining up with TRBD1. Losses at the gene ends were 4 bases for V and 4 bases for J; bases not matched to a gene: 7. The CDR3 has 16 residues. Germline-derived CDR1 and CDR2 are LGHNA and YNFKEQ. CDR3 coding DNA: TGTGCCAGCAGCCTAACGGGACAGGGGGCCCTCTATGGCTACACCTTC. This translates into CASSLTGQGALYGYTF.

This chain's CDR3 is CASSLTRVNTEAFF. The CDR3 coding sequence is TGTGCCAGCAGTTTAACCCGGGTGAACACTGAAGCTTTCTTT. This chain connects TRBV28 to TRBJ1-1; D is uncertain. V shed 2 bases and J shed 0 bases, with 7 bases lying between them. This CDR3 is built from 14 residues. CDR1 MDHEN and CDR2 SYDVKM come from the germline V gene.